The T cell receptor beta chain described here comes from a study of T cells in Graves' hyperthyroidism and ophthalmopathy. Per germline, CDR1 SGHRS and CDR2 YFSETQ. The CDR3 is made up of 13 amino acids. The V and J ends lost 1 base and 7 bases respectively, with 6 bases between them. The source of the PBMCs was less than 12 ml of fresh peripheral blood. TCR beta CDR3 regions were amplified from RNA transcripts. HTBI primers were used for first-round RT-PCR of the TCR CDR3. MiXCR was run by TCRdb on the multiplex PCR reads, yielding one entry per CDR3 protein. The table lists around 700,000 distinct CDR3 sequences, 15% to 20% of them singletons, with approximately 15% in the top ten.

Specimen: blood. The V and J genes are TRBV5-1 and TRBJ1-6, with TRBD1 as a possible D gene (5 bases). The TCR sequence derives from a woman aged 45 to 65 with Graves' hyperthyroidism that later progressed to Graves' ophthalmopathy. In nucleotides, the CDR3 is TGCGCCAGCAGCTTGCCAGGGAATTCACCCCTCCACTTT. Amino acids: CASSLPGNSPLHF. Supplemented by reference TRBV5-1 and TRBJ1-6, the full variable domain reads KAGVTQTPRYLIKTRGQQVTLSCSPISGHRSVSWYQQTPGQGLQFLFEYFSETQRNKGNFPGRFSGRQFSNSRSEMNVSTLELGDSALYLCASSLPGNSPLHFGNGTRLTVT.